Listed below are T cell receptor beta chains from one sample, sequenced in a study of STAT5B mutations in CD4+ large granular lymphocyte leukemia. Profiling relied on immunoSEQ multiplex PCR, and the TCRdb table lists in-frame clones only, not all of them. Of about 45,000 clones in the sample, 65% to 90% were seen once. Sequenced: CD4+ T cells from blood buffy coats. The receptors stem from a human donor in good health. The CDR3 runs from the conserved cysteine through the conserved F or W. D genes are given only for firm matches. Clone size, where shown, is once, few, many, or a class for clones that have expanded.

clone size	V gene	D gene	J gene	CDR3 DNA	CDR3 protein
.	TRBV7-9	.	TRBJ2-5	TGTGCCAGCAGGCGAGCGCGAGAGACCCAGTACTTC	CASRRARETQYF
.	TRBV5-4	.	TRBJ2-7	TGTGCCAGCAGCTTTTGGAGCTCCTACGAGCAGTACTTC	CASSFWSSYEQYF
.	TRBV10-1	.	TRBJ2-2	TGCGCCAGCAGTATGTCGGCAGGCCGTTCGGTTTGGTACACCGGGGAGCTGTTTTTT	CASSMSAGRSVWYTGELFF
few	TRBV9	TRBD1	TRBJ1-1	TGTGCCAGCAGCCCGCGGACAGGGAGCATGAACACTGAAGCTTTCTTT	CASSPRTGSMNTEAFF
.	TRBV15	TRBD1	TRBJ1-2	TGTGCCACCAGTCGCGGGACAGTCTATGGCTACACCTTC	CATSRGTVYGYTF
once	TRBV27	.	TRBJ2-3	TGTGCCAGCAGGAAAACAGGGATAGATACGCAGTATTTT	CASRKTGIDTQYF
.	TRBV19	TRBD1	TRBJ2-3	TGTGCCAGTAGTATCGGACAGGGTATGGATACGCAGTATTTT	CASSIGQGMDTQYF
.	TRBV5-1	TRBD2	TRBJ2-5	TGCGCCAGCAGCTTGACTAGCGGGAGTCTCACAGAGACCCAGTACTTC	CASSLTSGSLTETQYF
.	TRBV11-2	.	TRBJ2-1	TGTGCCAGCAGCTTAGATGGTGGCAGAACAAATGAGCAGTTCTTC	CASSLDGGRTNEQFF
.	TRBV4-3	TRBD2	TRBJ2-1	TGCGCCAGCAGCCAGGGACTAGCGGGGCAAAGGAATGAGCAGTTCTTC	CASSQGLAGQRNEQFF
.	TRBV6-1	.	TRBJ1-4	TGTGCCAGCAGTGAAAGGAAGGGGAGAGGAGAAAAACTGTTTTTT	CASSERKGRGEKLFF
.	TRBV19	TRBD2	TRBJ2-1	TGTGCCAGTAGTATGGGGCTAGCGGGAGGGTGGGGTGAGCAGTTCTTC	CASSMGLAGGWGEQFF
.	TRBV5-1	TRBD1	TRBJ2-2	TGCGCCAGCAGACCCGGGACAGAGAACACCGGGGAGCTGTTTTTT	CASRPGTENTGELFF
.	TRBV2	.	TRBJ2-5	TGTGCCAGCGGGGGGGCGGAGACCCAGTACTTC	CASGGAETQYF
.	TRBV7-2	.	TRBJ1-6	TGTGCCAGCACCTCGGCAGGACTCTATAATTCACCCCTCCACTTT	CASTSAGLYNSPLHF
.	TRBV27	.	TRBJ1-3	TGTGCCAGCAGCCGCGGGCAGGGCACTGGAAACACCATATATTTT	CASSRGQGTGNTIYF
.	TRBV30	.	TRBJ2-1	TGTGCCTGGCCCTCAATCAATGAGCAGTTCTTC	CAWPSINEQFF
.	TRBV29-1	TRBD1	TRBJ2-2	TGCAGCGTTGGGGACAGGGCTATTGACGGGGAGCTGTTTTTT	CSVGDRAIDGELFF